A selection of T cell receptor beta chains follows, all from one sample in a study of blood T cells in healthy people across ages. TCRdb fed the 5' RACE reads into MiXCR, producing one record per CDR3 protein. The top ten hold about a sixth of the sample, which has approximately 800,000 distinct CDR3 sequences, 35% to 50% seen once. The source material was blood. These receptors were taken from a man older than 75 in good health. Both conserved end residues are part of each CDR3. A D gene is named only where the DNA matches it firmly. The listing skips clone size in some rows; elsewhere it reads once, few, many or a size class.

v_call	d_call	clone_size	j_call	cdr3_nt	cdr3_aa
TRBV7-3	TRBD1	-	TRBJ1-6	TGTGCCAGCAGCACAGGACCGGGACAGGGGTCTTCTAATTCACCCCTCCACTTT	CASSTGPGQGSSNSPLHF
TRBV2	-	-	TRBJ2-1	TGTGCCAGCAGTGCAGACCGGAGGACCTCAGGCGGGCAGTTCTTC	CASSADRRTSGGQFF
TRBV6-2/TRBV6-3	TRBD2	-	TRBJ2-1	TGTGCCAGCAGAATAGCGGGAGGGCCAAATGAGCAGTTCTTC	CASRIAGGPNEQFF
TRBV10-3	TRBD1	-	TRBJ2-3	TGTGCCACCTCAGGACAGGGGGCTGCAGATACGCAGTATTTT	CATSGQGAADTQYF
TRBV9	TRBD2	few	TRBJ2-5	TGTGCCAGCAGCGTGGGGCGGGGGGACGGGAAGGGAGAGACCCAGTACTTC	CASSVGRGDGKGETQYF
TRBV20-1	-	few	TRBJ2-1	TGCAGTGCTGAGGCAGGGGGGACAGCAGGTTCCTACAATGAGCAGTTCTTC	CSAEAGGTAGSYNEQFF
TRBV27	-	-	TRBJ2-7	TGTGCCAGCCGCCCTAGGGTTTGGGACGACGAGCAGTACTTC	CASRPRVWDDEQYF
TRBV7-9	-	few	TRBJ2-5	TGTGCCAGCAGCCCCCTGGGGGTCGATCGAGAGACCCAGTACTTC	CASSPLGVDRETQYF
TRBV20-1	TRBD1	few	TRBJ1-2	TGCAGTGCGCGCTTGGACAGGGCCGGGTACTATGGCTACACCTTC	CSARLDRAGYYGYTF
TRBV7-2	TRBD1	many	TRBJ2-7	TGTGCCAGCAGCTTGACAGGGGAATTCTACGAGCAGTACTTC	CASSLTGEFYEQYF
TRBV5-4	TRBD1	few	TRBJ2-7	TGTGCCAGCAGCATAGGACAGGGGACTTCCTACGAGCAGTACTTC	CASSIGQGTSYEQYF
TRBV3-1	TRBD2	-	TRBJ2-1	TGTGCCAGCAGCCAACTTAGCGGGGGTGCGAATGAGCAGTTCTTC	CASSQLSGGANEQFF
TRBV12-3/TRBV12-4	TRBD1	-	TRBJ2-5	TGTGCCAGCAGTTTAGGGGACAGGGGGCTTATCGTCCACAATGAGCAGTACTTC	CASSLGDRGLIVHNEQYF
TRBV11-3	TRBD2	few	TRBJ2-2	TGTGCCAGCATCGGGACTAGCGGGAGCGGGGAGCTGTTTTTT	CASIGTSGSGELFF
TRBV7-2	-	few	TRBJ2-3	TGTGCCAGCAGCGTGGTTGGTATTAGGTCAGATACGCAGTATTTT	CASSVVGIRSDTQYF
TRBV11-2	-	few	TRBJ2-2	TGTGCCAGCACCTGGGGGGCCCCGGGGTCCGGGGAGCTGTTTTTT	CASTWGAPGSGELFF
TRBV20-1	TRBD2	few	TRBJ2-3	TGCAGTGCTTTTTCTAGCGGGAGGGGAACAGATACGCAGTATTTT	CSAFSSGRGTDTQYF
TRBV6-5	TRBD2	-	TRBJ2-7	TGTGCCAGCAGTTACTCGTTCGGGAGGAACGACGAGCAGTACTTC	CASSYSFGRNDEQYF
TRBV15	-	-	TRBJ2-3	TGTGCCACCAGCAGTTTAAGCCCGAGTATCACAGATACGCAGTATTTT	CATSSLSPSITDTQYF
TRBV5-1	-	few	TRBJ1-2	TGCGCCAGCAGCTTACTGACGTCCTCGACGGATGGCTACACCTTC	CASSLLTSSTDGYTF
TRBV29-1	-	few	TRBJ1-4	TGCAGCGTTGGCACGGGGGCCGGTGAAAAACTGTTTTTT	CSVGTGAGEKLFF
TRBV4-3	-	-	TRBJ2-1	TGCGCCAGCAGCCAAGACACCAGGGGATCCAACAATGAGCAGTTCTTC	CASSQDTRGSNNEQFF